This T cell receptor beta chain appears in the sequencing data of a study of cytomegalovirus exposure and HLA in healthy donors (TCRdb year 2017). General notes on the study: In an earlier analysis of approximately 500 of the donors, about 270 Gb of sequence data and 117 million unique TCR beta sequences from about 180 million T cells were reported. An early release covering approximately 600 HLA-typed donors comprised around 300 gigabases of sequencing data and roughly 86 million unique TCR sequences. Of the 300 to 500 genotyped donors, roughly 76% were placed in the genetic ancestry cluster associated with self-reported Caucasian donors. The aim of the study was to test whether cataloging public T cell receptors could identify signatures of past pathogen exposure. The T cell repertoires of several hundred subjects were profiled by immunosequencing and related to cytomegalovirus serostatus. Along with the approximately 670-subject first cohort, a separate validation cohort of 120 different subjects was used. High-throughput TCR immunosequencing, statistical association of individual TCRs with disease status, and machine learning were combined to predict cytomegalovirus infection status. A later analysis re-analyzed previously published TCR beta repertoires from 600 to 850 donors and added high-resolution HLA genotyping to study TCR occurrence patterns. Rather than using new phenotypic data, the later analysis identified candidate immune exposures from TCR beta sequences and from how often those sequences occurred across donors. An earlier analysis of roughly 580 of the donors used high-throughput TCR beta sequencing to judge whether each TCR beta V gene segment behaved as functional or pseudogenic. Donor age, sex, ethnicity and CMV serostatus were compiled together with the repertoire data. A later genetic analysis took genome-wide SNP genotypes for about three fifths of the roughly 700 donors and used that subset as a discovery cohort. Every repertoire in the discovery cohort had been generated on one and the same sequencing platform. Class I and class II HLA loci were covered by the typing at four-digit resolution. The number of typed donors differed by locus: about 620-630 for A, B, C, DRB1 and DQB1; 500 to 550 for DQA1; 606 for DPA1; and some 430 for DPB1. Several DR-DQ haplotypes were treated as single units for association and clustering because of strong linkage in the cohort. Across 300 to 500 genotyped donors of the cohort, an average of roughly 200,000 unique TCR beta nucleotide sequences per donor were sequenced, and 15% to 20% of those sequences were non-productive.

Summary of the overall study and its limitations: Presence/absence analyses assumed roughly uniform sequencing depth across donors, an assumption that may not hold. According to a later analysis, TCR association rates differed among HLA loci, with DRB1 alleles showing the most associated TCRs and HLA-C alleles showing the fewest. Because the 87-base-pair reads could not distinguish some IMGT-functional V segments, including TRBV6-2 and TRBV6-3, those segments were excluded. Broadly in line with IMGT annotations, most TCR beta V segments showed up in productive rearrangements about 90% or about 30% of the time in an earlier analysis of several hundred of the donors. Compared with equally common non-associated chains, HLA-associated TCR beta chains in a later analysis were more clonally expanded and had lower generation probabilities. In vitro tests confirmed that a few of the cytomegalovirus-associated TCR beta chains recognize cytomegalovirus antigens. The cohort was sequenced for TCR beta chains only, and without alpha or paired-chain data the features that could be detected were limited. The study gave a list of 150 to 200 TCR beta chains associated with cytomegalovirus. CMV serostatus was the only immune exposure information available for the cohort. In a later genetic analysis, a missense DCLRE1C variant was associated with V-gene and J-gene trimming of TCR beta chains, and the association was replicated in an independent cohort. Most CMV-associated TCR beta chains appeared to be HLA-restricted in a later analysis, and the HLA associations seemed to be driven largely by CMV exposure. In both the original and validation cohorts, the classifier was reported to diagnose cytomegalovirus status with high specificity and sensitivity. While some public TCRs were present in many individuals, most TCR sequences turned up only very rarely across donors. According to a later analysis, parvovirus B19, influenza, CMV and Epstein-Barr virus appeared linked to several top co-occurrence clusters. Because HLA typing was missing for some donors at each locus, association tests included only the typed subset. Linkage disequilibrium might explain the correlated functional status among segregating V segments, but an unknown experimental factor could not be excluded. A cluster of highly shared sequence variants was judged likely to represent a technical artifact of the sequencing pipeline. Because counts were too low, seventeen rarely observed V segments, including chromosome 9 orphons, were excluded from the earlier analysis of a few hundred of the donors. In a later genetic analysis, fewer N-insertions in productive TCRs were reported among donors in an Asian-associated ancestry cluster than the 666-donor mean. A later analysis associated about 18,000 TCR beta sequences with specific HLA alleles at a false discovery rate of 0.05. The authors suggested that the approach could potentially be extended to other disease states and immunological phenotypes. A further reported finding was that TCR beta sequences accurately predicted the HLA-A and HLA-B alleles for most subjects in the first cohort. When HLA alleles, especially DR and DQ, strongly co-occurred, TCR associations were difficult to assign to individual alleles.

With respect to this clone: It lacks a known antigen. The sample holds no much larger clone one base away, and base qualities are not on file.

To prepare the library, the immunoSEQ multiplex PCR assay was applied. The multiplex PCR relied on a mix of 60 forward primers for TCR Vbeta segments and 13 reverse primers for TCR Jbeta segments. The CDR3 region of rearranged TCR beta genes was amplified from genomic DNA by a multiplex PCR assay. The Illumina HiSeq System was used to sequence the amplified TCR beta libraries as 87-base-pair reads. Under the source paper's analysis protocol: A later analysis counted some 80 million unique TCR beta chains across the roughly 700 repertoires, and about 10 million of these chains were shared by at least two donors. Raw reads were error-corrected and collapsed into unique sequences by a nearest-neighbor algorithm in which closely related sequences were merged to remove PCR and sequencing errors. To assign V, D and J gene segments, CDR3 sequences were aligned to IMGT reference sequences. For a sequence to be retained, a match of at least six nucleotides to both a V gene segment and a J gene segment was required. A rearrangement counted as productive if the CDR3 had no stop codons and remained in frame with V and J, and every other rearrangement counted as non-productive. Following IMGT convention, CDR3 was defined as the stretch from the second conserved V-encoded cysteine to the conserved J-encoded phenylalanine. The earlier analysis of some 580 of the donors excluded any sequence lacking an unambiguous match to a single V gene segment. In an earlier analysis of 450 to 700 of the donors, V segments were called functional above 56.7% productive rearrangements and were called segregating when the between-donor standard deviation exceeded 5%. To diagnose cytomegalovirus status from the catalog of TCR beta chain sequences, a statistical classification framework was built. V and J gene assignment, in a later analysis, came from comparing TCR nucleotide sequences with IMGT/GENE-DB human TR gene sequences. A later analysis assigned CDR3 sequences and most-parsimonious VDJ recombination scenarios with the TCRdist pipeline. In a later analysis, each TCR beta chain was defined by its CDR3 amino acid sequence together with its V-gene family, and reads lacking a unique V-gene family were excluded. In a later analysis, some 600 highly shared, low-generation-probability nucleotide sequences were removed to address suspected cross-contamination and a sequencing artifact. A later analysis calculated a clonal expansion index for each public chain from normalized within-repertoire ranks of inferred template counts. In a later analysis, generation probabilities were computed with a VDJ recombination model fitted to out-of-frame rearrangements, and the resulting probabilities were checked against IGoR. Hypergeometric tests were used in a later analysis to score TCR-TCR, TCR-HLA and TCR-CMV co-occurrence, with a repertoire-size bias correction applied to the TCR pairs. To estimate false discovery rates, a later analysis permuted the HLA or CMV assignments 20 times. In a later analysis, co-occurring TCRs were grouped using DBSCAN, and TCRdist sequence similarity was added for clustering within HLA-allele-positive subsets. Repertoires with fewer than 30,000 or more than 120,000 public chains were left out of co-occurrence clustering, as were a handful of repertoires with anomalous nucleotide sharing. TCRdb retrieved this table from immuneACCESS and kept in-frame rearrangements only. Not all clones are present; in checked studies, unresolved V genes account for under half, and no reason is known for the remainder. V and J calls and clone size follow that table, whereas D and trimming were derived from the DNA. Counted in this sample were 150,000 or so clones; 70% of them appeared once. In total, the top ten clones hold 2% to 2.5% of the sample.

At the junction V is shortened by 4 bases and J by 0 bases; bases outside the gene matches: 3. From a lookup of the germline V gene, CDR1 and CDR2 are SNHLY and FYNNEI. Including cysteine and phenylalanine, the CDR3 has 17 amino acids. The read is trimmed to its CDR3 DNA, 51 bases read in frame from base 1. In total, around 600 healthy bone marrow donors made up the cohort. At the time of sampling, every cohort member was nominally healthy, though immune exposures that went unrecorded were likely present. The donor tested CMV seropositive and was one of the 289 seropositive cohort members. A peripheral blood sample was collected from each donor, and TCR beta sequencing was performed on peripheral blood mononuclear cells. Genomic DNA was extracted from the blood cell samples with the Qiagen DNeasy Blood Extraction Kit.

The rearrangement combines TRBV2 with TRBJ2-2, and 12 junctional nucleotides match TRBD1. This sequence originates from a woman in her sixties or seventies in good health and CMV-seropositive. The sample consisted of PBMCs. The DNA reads TGTGCCAGCAGTGGGGGACAGGGGGCGACGAACACCGGGGAGCTGTTTTTT. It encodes CASSGGQGATNTGELFF.